The 18 T cell receptor beta chains given below trace back to one sample, sequenced in a study of T cells in Graves' hyperthyroidism and ophthalmopathy. TCR beta CDR3 regions were amplified from RNA. TCR CDR3 regions were first amplified by RT-PCR with HTBI primers. A single record per CDR3 protein comes from TCRdb applying MiXCR to the multiplex PCR reads. The sample lists hundreds of thousands of distinct CDR3 sequences, around 20% occurring once. Source material: blood. Every receptor here comes from a woman in her fifties or sixties with Graves' hyperthyroidism that later progressed to Graves' ophthalmopathy.

The table lists this clonotype with a few counts. The V gene is TRBV20-1, the J gene TRBJ2-2, with D maybe TRBD1 (5 bases). The CDR3 covers 14 residues. With 0 bases removed from V and 5 bases from J, the gap between germline ends came to 10 bases. Germline CDR1 and CDR2: DFQATT and SNEGSKA (reference sequence). DNA of the CDR3: TGCAGTGCTAGAGACAGAAGGGGAACCGGGGAGCTGTTTTTT. This translates into CSARDRRGTGELFF.

The chain is built from TRBV9 and TRBJ2-7; tentative D call: TRBD1 (5 bases). The CDR3 runs 15 residues. From germline, CDR1 is SGDLS and CDR2 YYNGEE. V was cut by 4 bases and J by 0 bases, with 14 bases left in between. The CDR3 is CASSKGVLGSYEQYF. CDR3 DNA sequence: TGTGCCAGCAGCAAAGGGGTTTTGGGCTCCTACGAGCAGTACTTC.

This clonotype was recorded at least ten times. The chain employs TRBV12-3 or TRBV12-4 and TRBJ1-1; D gene uncertain. The ends were cut back, 1 base at V and 1 base at J, with 10 bases in the middle. This CDR3 spans 15 amino acids. The CDR3 protein is CASSLDATANTEAFF. In nucleotides, the CDR3 is TGTGCCAGCAGTTTAGATGCGACGGCGAACACTGAAGCTTTCTTT.

At least ten counts were recorded for this clonotype. This chain uses TRBV11-2 with TRBJ2-3, with 7 bases that match TRBD2. This CDR3 is 15 amino acids long. Per the germline V gene, CDR1 is SGHAT and CDR2 is FQNNGV. Unmatched junction bases numbered 8, after V lost 5 bases and J lost 3 bases. CDR3 nucleotide sequence: TGTGCCAGCAGCCACTCCGGACTAGAGACAGATACGCAGTATTTT. Its protein is CASSHSGLETDTQYF.

The chain uses TRBV7-2 and TRBJ2-2; possibly TRBD1 for D (6 bases). This CDR3 has 14 amino acids. V was cut by 6 bases and J by 3 bases, with 11 bases left in between. The V gene's germline CDR1 is SGHTA and CDR2 FQGNSA. DNA of the CDR3: TGTGCCAGCAGGAGACAGGATTACACCGGGGAGCTGTTTTTT. Translation: CASRRQDYTGELFF.

The chain recombines TRBV5-1 with TRBJ2-7; D may be TRBD1 or TRBD2 (5 bases each). V was cut by 2 bases and J by 2 bases, with 17 bases left in between. Germline CDR1 and CDR2: SGHRS and YFSETQ. The CDR3 loop spans 16 amino acids. The CDR3 sequence is CASSFSAGTLTYEQYF. The DNA of the CDR3 is TGCGCCAGCAGCTTTTCAGCCGGGACCCTAACCTACGAGCAGTACTTC.

There are a few counts of this clonotype. The rearrangement uses TRBV27 and TRBJ1-5; 11 bases line up with TRBD1. The ends lost 9 bases at V and 8 bases at J; junction bases unmatched: 3. CDR3 size: 12 residues. CDR1 MNHEY and CDR2 SMNVEV come from the germline V gene (reference sequence). CDR3 DNA: TGTGCCAGGGGACAGGGGGGAGAGCCCCAGCATTTT. As protein: CARGQGGEPQHF.

At least ten counts were recorded for this clonotype. The chain couples TRBV12-3 or TRBV12-4 to TRBJ1-4; the match to TRBD1 covers 8 bases. V shed 7 bases, J shed 4 bases, and the junction held 8 bases outside the gene matches. The CDR3 is 15 amino acids. CDR3 coding DNA: TGTGCCAGCACCCCTGGGACAGGAGGTAATGAAAAACTGTTTTTT. Translation gives CASTPGTGGNEKLFF.

This rearrangement joins TRBV9 to TRBJ2-5; 9 positions match TRBD1. V gave up 0 bases and J gave up 4 bases; unmatched junction bases: 7. The length of the CDR3 is 16 residues. The V gene's germline CDR1 is SGDLS and CDR2 YYNGEE. CDR3 nucleotides: TGTGCCAGCAGCGTAGCACAGGGACAGGGACGAGAGACCCAGTACTTC. Its translation is CASSVAQGQGRETQYF. Full variable domain (rest looked up from reference TRBV9 and TRBJ2-5): DSGVTQTPKHLITATGQRVTLRCSPRSGDLSVYWYQQSLDQGLQFLIQYYNGEERAKGNILERFSAQQFPDLHSELNLSSLELGDSALYFCASSVAQGQGRETQYFGPGTRLLVL.

This clonotype was detected ten times or more. The genes are TRBV27 and TRBJ2-7, with TRBD1 identical over 8 bases. The trim removed 3 bases at V and 6 bases at J, leaving 4 bases unmatched. The germline V gene has CDR1 MNHEY and CDR2 SMNVEV (reference sequence). The CDR3 is made up of 13 amino acids. DNA for the CDR3: TGTGCCAGCAGTTTGACAGGGGAGACCGAGCAGTACTTC. This translates into CASSLTGETEQYF.

This chain connects TRBV9 to TRBJ2-7; D unclear. In germline, CDR1 is SGDLS, CDR2 YYNGEE. Trimming took off 3 bases at V and 3 bases at J, with 10 bases between the two ends. CDR3 size: 13 residues. The CDR3 sequence: CASSALDGYEQYF. For the CDR3, the DNA is TGTGCCAGCAGCGCCCTTGACGGCTACGAGCAGTACTTC.

This clonotype was detected ten times or more. The chain's CDR3 is CASSPPAGVNTEAFF. The CDR3, as DNA: TGTGCCAGCTCACCACCCGCGGGGGTGAACACTGAAGCTTTCTTT. The gene calls are TRBV18 and TRBJ1-1, with D maybe TRBD1 (5 bases). CDR3 length equals 15 residues. Trimming took 0 bases from V and 0 from J, leaving 8 bases between them. CDR1 and CDR2 (germline): KGHSH, LQKENI.

This clonotype was observed a handful of times. The J gene is TRBJ1-6, the V gene TRBV20-1; D ambiguous. CDR3 length equals 14 residues. The germline CDR1 and CDR2 sequences are DFQATT and SNEGSKA (reference sequence). Trimming took 0 bases from V and 4 from J, leaving 7 bases between them. DNA for the CDR3: TGCAGTGCTAGAGAAGGGAATTATAATTCACCCCTCCACTTT. Translation gives CSAREGNYNSPLHF.

Only a few counts were recorded for this clonotype. The genes are TRBV29-1 and TRBJ1-2; 9 positions match TRBD1. The CDR3 contains 13 residues. Germline values: CDR1 SQVTM, CDR2 ANQGSEA. V lost 7 bases, J lost 2 bases, and 5 bases stayed unmatched. The CDR3 nucleotides are TGCAGCGCTACCGGGACAGGGAACTATGGCTACACCTTC. This translates into CSATGTGNYGYTF.

The chain uses TRBV6-2 or TRBV6-3 and TRBJ1-2; no reliable D call. Germline CDR1 MNHEY, CDR2 SVGEGT. V was pared by 7 bases and J by 7 bases, with 19 bases between. This CDR3 is built from 14 residues. DNA of the CDR3: TGTGCCAGCACCGAGGAGGTCCCAGAGGGTGGCTACACCTTC. Protein: CASTEEVPEGGYTF.

This clonotype was observed a handful of times. The rearrangement joins TRBV20-1 to TRBJ2-7, with 11 bases that match TRBD1. Germline V gene data show CDR1 as DFQATT and CDR2 as SNEGSKA (reference sequence). CDR3 length: 13 amino acids. The chain's CDR3 is CSSPGTGGYEQYF. The DNA for the CDR3 is TGCAGCTCTCCTGGGACAGGGGGATACGAGCAGTACTTC.

This clonotype was recorded at least ten times. V and J are TRBV30 and TRBJ1-2; no clear D gene. V was trimmed by 3 bases and J by 8 bases, leaving 13 bases between them. The CDR3 sequence is 12 residues long. The germline gives CDR1 GTSNPN, CDR2 SVGIG (reference sequence). CDR3 sequence: CAWRITLGGYTF. CDR3 bases: TGTGCCTGGAGAATAACCCTTGGAGGCTACACCTTC.

This clonotype was counted only a few times. The chain uses TRBV5-5 and TRBJ2-5; no clear D gene. Germline CDR1 and CDR2: SGHKS and YYEKEE (reference sequence). The CDR3 length is 13 residues. Trimming cost V 3 bases and J 0 bases, with 6 bases left between them. CDR3 loop: CASSWTNQETQYF. The CDR3 DNA follows: TGTGCCAGCAGCTGGACGAACCAAGAGACCCAGTACTTC.